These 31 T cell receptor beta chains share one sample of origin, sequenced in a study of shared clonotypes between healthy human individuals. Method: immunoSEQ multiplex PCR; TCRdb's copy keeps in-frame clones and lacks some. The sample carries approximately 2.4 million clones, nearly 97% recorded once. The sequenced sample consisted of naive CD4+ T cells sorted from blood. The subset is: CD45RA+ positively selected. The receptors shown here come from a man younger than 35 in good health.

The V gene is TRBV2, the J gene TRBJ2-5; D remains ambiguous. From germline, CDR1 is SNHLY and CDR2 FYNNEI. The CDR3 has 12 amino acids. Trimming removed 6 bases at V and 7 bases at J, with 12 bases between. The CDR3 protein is CASSQEAVTQYF. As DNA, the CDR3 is TGTGCCAGCAGCCAAGAGGCGGTGACCCAGTACTTC.

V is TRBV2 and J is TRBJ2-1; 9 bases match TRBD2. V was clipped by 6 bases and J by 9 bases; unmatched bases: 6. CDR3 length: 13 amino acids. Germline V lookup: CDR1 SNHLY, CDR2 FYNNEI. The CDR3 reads CASSIAGVGEQFF. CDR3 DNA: TGTGCCAGCAGCATAGCGGGGGTTGGTGAGCAGTTCTTC.

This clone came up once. In DNA, the CDR3 is TGTGCCAGCATCGCGAGTCCGGGGGTTCAAGAGACCCAGTACTTC. Amino acid sequence: CASIASPGVQETQYF. The chain is built from TRBV28 and TRBJ2-5; TRBD2 might be the D (6 bases). V lost 7 bases and J 2 bases, leaving 17 bases between the germline ends. The CDR3 loop spans 15 amino acids. The V gene's germline CDR1 is MDHEN and CDR2 SYDVKM.

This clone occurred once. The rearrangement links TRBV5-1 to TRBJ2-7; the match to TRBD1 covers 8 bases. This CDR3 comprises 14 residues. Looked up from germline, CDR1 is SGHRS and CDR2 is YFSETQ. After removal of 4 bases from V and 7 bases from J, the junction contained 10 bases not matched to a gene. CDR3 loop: CASSPGQGLREQYF. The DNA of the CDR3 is TGCGCCAGCAGCCCAGGACAGGGTTTGCGGGAGCAGTACTTC.

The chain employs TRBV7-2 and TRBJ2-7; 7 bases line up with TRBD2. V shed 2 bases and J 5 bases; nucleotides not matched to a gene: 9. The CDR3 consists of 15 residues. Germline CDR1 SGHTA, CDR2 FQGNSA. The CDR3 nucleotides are TGTGCCAGCAGCTTAAGGGGAGGGCCCACCAACGAGCAGTACTTC. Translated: CASSLRGGPTNEQYF. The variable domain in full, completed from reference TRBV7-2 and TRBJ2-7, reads GAGVSQSPSNKVTEKGKDVELRCDPISGHTALYWYRQSLGQGLEFLIYFQGNSAPDKSGLPSDRFSAERTGGSVSTLTIQRTQQEDSAVYLCASSLRGGPTNEQYFGPGTRLTVT.

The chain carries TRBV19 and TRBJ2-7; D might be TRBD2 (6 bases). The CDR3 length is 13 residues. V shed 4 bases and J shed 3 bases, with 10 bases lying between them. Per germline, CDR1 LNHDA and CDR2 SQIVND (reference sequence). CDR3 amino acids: CASSSGTYYEQYF. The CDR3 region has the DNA TGTGCCAGTAGTAGCGGGACTTACTACGAGCAGTACTTC. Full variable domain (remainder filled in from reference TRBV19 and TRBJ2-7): DGGITQSPKYLFRKEGQNVTLSCEQNLNHDAMYWYRQDPGQGLRLIYYSQIVNDFQKGDIAEGYSVSREKKESFPLTVTSAQKNPTAFYLCASSSGTYYEQYFGPGTRLTVT.

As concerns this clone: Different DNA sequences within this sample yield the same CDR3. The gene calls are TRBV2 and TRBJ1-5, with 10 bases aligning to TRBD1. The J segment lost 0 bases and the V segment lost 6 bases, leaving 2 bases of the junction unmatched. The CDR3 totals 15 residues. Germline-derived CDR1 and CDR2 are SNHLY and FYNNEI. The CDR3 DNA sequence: TGTGCCAGCAGGGACAGGGGGTATAGCAATCAGCCCCAGCATTTT. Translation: CASRDRGYSNQPQHF.

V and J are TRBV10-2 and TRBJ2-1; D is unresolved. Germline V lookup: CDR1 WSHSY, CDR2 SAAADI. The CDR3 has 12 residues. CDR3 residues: CGVAPSYNEQFF. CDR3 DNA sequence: TGCGGAGTAGCCCCCTCCTACAATGAGCAGTTCTTC.

This CDR3 reads CASGLLLIDTQYF. The CDR3 nucleotides are TGTGCCAGTGGACTACTCCTCATCGATACGCAGTATTTT. The rearrangement links TRBV7-9 to TRBJ2-3; possible D gene TRBD2, 6 bases. There are 13 residues in the CDR3. V was clipped by 9 bases and J by 6 bases, with 16 bases between them. The germline V gene has CDR1 SEHNR and CDR2 FQNEAQ (reference sequence).

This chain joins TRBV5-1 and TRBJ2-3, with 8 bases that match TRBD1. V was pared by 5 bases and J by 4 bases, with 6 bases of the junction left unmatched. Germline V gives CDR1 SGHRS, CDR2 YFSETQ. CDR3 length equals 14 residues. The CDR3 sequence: CASRQGVWADTQYF. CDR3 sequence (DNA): TGCGCCAGCAGACAGGGGGTATGGGCAGATACGCAGTATTTT.

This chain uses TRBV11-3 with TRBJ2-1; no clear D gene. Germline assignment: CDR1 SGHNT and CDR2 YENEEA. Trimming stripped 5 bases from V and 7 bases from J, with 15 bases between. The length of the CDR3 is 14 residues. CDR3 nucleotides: TGTGCCAGCAGCCGAACAAGGACGGATAATGAGCAGTTCTTC. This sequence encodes CASSRTRTDNEQFF.

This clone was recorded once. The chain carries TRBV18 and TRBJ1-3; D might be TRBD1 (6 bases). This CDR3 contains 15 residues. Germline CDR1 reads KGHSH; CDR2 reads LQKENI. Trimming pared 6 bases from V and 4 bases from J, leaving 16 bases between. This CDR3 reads CASSRGTSEGNTIYF. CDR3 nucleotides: TGTGCCAGCTCCAGGGGAACATCGGAGGGAAACACCATATATTTT. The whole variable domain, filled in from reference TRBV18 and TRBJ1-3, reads NAGVMQNPRHLVRRRGQEARLRCSPMKGHSHVYWYRQLPEEGLKFMVYLQKENIIDESGMPKERFSAEFPKEGPSILRIQQVVRGDSAAYFCASSRGTSEGNTIYFGEGSWLTVV.

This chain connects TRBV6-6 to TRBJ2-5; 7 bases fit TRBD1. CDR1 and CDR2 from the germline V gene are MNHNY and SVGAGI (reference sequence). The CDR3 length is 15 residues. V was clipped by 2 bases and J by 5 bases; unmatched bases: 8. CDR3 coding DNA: TGTGCCAGCAGTTACAGGGGGCAGAATTTTGAGACCCAGTACTTC. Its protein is CASSYRGQNFETQYF.

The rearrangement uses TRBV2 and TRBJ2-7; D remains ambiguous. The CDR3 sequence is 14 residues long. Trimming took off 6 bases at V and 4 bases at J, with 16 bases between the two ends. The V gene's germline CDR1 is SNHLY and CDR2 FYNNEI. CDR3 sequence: CASSLGISSYEQYF. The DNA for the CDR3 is TGTGCCAGCAGCCTGGGGATCTCTTCGTACGAGCAGTACTTC.

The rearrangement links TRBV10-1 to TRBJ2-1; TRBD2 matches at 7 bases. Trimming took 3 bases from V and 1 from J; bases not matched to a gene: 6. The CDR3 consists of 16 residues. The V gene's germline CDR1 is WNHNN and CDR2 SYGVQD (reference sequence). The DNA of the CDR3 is TGCGCCAGCAGTGATTCCCGAGCGGGGTCCTACAATGAGCAGTTCTTC. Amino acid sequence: CASSDSRAGSYNEQFF.

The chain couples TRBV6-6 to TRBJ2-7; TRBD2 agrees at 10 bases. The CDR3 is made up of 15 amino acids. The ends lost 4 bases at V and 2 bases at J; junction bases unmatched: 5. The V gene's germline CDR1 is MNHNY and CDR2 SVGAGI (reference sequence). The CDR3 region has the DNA TGTGCCAGCAGTTCCCTAGCGGGGGTCGCCTACGAGCAGTACTTC. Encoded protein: CASSSLAGVAYEQYF.

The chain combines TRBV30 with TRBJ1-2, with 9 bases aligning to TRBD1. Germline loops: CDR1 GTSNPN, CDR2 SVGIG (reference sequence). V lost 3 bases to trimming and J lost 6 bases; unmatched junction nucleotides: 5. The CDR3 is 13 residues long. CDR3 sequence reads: CAWSQDRGHGYTF. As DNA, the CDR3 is TGTGCCTGGAGCCAGGACAGGGGACATGGCTACACCTTC. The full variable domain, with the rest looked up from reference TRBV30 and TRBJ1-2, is SQTIHQWPATLVQPVGSPLSLECTVEGTSNPNLYWYRQAAGRGLQLLFYSVGIGQISSEVPQNLSASRPQDRQFILSSKKLLLSDSGFYLCAWSQDRGHGYTFGSGTRLTVV.

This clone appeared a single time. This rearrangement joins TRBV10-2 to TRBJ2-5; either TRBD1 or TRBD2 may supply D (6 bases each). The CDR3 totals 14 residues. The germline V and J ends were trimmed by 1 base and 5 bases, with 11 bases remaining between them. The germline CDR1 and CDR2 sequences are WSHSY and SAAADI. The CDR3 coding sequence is TGCGCCAGCAGTGAGTGGGGGGCGCGGGAGACCCAGTACTTC. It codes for CASSEWGARETQYF.

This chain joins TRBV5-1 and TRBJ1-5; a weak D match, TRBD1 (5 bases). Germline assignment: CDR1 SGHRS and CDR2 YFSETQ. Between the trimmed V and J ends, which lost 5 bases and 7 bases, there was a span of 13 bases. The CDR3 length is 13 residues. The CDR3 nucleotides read TGCGCCAGCAGGGGAGGAAGGGACCAGCCCCAGCATTTT. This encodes CASRGGRDQPQHF. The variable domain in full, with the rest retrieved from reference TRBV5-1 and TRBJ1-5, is KAGVTQTPRYLIKTRGQQVTLSCSPISGHRSVSWYQQTPGQGLQFLFEYFSETQRNKGNFPGRFSGRQFSNSRSEMNVSTLELGDSALYLCASRGGRDQPQHFGDGTRLSIL.

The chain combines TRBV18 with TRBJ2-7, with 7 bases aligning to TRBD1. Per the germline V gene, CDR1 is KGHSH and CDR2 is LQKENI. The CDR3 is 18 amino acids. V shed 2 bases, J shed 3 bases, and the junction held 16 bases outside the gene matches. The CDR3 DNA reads TGTGCCAGCTCACCAAACGGCAGGGGGTGCGAAGATTTCTACGAGCAGTACTTC. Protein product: CASSPNGRGCEDFYEQYF.

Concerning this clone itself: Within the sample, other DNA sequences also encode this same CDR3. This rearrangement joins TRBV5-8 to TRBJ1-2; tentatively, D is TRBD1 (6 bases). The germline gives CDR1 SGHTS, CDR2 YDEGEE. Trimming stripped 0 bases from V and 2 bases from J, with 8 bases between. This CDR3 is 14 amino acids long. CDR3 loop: CASSLGTENYGYTF. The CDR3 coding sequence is TGTGCCAGCAGCTTGGGGACAGAGAACTATGGCTACACCTTC.

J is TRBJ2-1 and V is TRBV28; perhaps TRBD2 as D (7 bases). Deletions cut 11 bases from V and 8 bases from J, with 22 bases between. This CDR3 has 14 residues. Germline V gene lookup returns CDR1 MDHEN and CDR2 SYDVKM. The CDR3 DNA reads TGTGCCGAAAGCGAGGGGGGGCCTTTACATGAGCAGTTCTTC. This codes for CAESEGGPLHEQFF.

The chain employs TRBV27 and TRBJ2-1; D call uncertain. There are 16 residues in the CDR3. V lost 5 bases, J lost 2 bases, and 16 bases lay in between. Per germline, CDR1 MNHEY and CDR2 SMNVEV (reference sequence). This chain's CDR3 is CASSTLRTPPYNEQFF. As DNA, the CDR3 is TGTGCCAGCAGTACACTTAGAACCCCGCCCTACAATGAGCAGTTCTTC.

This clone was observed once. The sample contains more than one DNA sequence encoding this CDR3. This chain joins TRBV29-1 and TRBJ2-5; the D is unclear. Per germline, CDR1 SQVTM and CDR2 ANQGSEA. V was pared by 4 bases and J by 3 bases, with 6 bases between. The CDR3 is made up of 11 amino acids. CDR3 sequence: CSVGEKETQYF. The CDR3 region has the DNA TGCAGCGTTGGTGAGAAAGAGACCCAGTACTTC.

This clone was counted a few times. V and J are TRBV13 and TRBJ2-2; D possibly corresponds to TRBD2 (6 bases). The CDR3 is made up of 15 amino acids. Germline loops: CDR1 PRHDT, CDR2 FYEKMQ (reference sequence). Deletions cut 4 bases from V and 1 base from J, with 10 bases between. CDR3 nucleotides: TGTGCCAGCAGCTCCGGGAGCCTGAACACCGGGGAGCTGTTTTTT. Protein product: CASSSGSLNTGELFF. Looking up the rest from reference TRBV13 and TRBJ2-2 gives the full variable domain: AAGVIQSPRHLIKEKRETATLKCYPIPRHDTVYWYQQGPGQDPQFLISFYEKMQSDKGSIPDRFSAQQFSDYHSELNMSSLELGDSALYFCASSSGSLNTGELFFGEGSRLTVL.

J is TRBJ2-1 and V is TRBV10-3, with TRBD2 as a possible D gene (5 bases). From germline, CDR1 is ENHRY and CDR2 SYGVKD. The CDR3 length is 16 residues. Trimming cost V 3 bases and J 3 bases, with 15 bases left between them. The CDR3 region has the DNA TGTGCCATCAGTGACTCCACCGGACTCGTCTACAATGAGCAGTTCTTC. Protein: CAISDSTGLVYNEQFF.

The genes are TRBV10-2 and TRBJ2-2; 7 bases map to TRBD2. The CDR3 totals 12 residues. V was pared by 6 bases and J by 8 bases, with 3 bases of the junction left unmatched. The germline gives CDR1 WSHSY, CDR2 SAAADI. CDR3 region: CASRGGRGELFF. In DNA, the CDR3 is TGCGCCAGCAGGGGAGGGCGGGGGGAGCTGTTTTTT.

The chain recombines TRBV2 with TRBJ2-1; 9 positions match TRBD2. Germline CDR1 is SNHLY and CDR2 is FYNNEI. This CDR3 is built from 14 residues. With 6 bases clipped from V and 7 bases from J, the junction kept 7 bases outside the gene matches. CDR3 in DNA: TGTGCCAGCAGCTCTAGCGGGGCGGGGAATGAGCAGTTCTTC. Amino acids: CASSSSGAGNEQFF.

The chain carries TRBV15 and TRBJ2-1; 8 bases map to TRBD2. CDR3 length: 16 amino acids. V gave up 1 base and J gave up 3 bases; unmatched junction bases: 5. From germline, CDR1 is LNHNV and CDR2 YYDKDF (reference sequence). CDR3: CATSRVLGRDYNEQFF. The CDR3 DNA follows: TGTGCCACCAGCAGAGTACTCGGGAGGGACTACAATGAGCAGTTCTTC.

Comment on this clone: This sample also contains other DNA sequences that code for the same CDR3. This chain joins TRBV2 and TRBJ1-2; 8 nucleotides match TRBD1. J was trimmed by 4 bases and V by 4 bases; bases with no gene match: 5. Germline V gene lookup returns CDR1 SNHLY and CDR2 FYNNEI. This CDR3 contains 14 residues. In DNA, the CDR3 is TGTGCCAGCAGTGGTGACAGGGGCGGCTATGGCTACACCTTC. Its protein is CASSGDRGGYGYTF.

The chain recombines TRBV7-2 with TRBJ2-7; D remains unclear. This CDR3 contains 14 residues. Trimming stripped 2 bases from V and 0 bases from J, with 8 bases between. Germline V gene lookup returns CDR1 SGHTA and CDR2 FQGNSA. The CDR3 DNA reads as TGTGCCAGCAGCTTATACCGAAGCTCCTACGAGCAGTACTTC. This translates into CASSLYRSSYEQYF.